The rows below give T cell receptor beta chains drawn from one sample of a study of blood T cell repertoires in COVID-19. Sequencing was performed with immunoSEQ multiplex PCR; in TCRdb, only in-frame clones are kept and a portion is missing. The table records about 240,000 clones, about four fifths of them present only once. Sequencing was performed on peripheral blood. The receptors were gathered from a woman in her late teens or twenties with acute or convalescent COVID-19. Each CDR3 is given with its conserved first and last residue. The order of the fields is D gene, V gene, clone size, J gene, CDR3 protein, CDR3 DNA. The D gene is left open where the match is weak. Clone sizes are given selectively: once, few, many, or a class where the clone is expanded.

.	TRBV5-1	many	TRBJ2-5	CASSLPVGGKTQYF	TGCGCCAGCAGCCTTCCCGTTGGGGGGAAGACCCAGTACTTC
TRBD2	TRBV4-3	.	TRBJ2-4	CASSQVLAGVNIQYF	TGCGCCAGCAGCCAAGTATTAGCGGGAGTGAACATTCAGTACTTC
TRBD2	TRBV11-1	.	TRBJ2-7	CASSLIAGGPVYEQYF	TGTGCCAGCAGCTTGATAGCGGGAGGGCCCGTCTACGAGCAGTACTTC
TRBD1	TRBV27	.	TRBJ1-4	CASSLWGQGSEKLFF	TGTGCCAGCAGTTTATGGGGACAGGGTTCGGAAAAACTGTTTTTT
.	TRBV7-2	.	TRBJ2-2	CASSFHSGYTGELFF	TGTGCCAGCAGCTTTCATAGCGGATACACCGGGGAGCTGTTTTTT
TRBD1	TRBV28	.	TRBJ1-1	CASRWTGRNTEAFF	TGTGCCAGCAGGTGGACAGGGAGGAACACTGAAGCTTTCTTT
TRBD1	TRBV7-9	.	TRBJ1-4	CASSPPAQGSEKLFF	TGTGCCAGCAGCCCCCCCGCACAGGGGAGTGAAAAACTGTTTTTT
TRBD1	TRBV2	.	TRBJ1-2	CASSEGQGVIYGYTF	TGTGCCAGCAGTGAGGGACAGGGTGTCATCTATGGCTACACCTTC
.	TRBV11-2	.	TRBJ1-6	CASSLDARKGYNSPLHF	TGTGCCAGCAGCTTAGATGCGCGTAAGGGGTATAATTCACCCCTCCACTTT
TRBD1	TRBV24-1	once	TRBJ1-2	CATSDSGTGRRGYTF	TGTGCCACCAGTGACTCCGGGACAGGGAGAAGAGGCTACACCTTC
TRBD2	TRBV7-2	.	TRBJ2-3	CASSLLAGVADTQYF	TGTGCCAGCAGCTTACTTGCGGGAGTTGCAGATACGCAGTATTTT
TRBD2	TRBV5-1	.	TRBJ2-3	CASSPRPGLAARLSTDTQYF	TGCGCCAGCAGCCCACGCCCGGGACTAGCGGCCAGACTTAGCACAGATACGCAGTATTTT
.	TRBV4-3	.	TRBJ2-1	CASSQLASEAVSSYNEQFF	TGCGCCAGCAGCCAACTTGCCTCAGAAGCGGTAAGCTCCTACAATGAGCAGTTCTTC
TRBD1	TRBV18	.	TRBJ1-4	CASSPTGVRVGTNEKLFF	TGTGCCAGCTCACCCACAGGGGTGAGGGTCGGAACTAATGAAAAACTGTTTTTT
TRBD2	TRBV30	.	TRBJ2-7	CAWTSGGQATGLGYEQYF	TGTGCCTGGACATCTGGAGGGCAGGCCACGGGACTAGGATACGAGCAGTACTTC
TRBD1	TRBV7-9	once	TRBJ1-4	CASSPTGGFNEKLFF	TGTGCCAGCAGCCCCACAGGGGGATTTAATGAAAAACTGTTTTTT
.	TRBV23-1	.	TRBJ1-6	CASRRQWSSYNSPLHF	TGCGCCAGCAGAAGACAGTGGAGCTCCTATAATTCACCCCTCCACTTT
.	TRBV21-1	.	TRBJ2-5	CAITDRGRETQYF	TGTGCCATCACGGACAGGGGAAGAGAGACCCAGTACTTC
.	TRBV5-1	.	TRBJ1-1	CASSLWGRTEAFF	TGCGCCAGCAGCTTGTGGGGGCGGACTGAAGCTTTCTTT
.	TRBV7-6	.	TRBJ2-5	CASSLGSGLQETQYF	TGTGCCAGCAGCTTAGGGTCAGGCCTCCAAGAGACCCAGTACTTC
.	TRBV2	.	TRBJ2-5	CASRGTGLVQETQYF	TGTGCCAGCAGAGGGACGGGACTCGTCCAAGAGACCCAGTACTTC
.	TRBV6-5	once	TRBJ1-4	CASSYSIGGNEKLFF	TGTGCCAGCAGTTACTCGATAGGGGGTAATGAAAAACTGTTTTTT
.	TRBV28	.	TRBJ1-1	CATWSVNTEAFF	TGTGCCACCTGGAGCGTGAACACTGAAGCTTTCTTT
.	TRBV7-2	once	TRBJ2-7	CASSLLAPSYEQYF	TGTGCCAGCAGCTTATTGGCCCCCTCGTACGAGCAGTACTTC
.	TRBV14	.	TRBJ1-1	CASSQERDIGAFF	TGTGCCAGCAGCCAAGAAAGGGACATTGGTGCTTTCTTT
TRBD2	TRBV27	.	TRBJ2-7	CASRGTSGSVYEQYF	TGTGCCAGCAGGGGGACTAGCGGGAGTGTCTACGAGCAGTACTTC
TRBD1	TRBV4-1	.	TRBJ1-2	CASSQPGQIWGYTF	TGCGCCAGCAGCCAGCCGGGACAGATCTGGGGCTACACCTTC
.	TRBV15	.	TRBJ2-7	CATSRDVGGPYEQYF	TGTGCCACCAGCAGAGATGTTGGGGGCCCCTACGAGCAGTACTTC
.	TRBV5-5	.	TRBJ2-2	CASSLGSGWTGELFF	TGTGCCAGCAGCTTGGGGTCAGGATGGACCGGGGAGCTGTTTTTT
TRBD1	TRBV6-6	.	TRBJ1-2	CASSLGTGYGYTF	TGTGCCAGCAGCCTGGGGACAGGGTATGGCTACACCTTC
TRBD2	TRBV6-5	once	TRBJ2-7	CASRSGLAGLEQYF	TGTGCCAGCAGAAGCGGACTAGCGGGGTTAGAGCAGTACTTC
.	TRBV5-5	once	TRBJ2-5	CASSFVGSQETQYF	TGTGCCAGCAGCTTCGTGGGCAGCCAAGAGACCCAGTACTTC
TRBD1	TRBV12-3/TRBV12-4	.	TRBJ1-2	CASSSRQGRGYTF	TGTGCCAGCAGTTCCCGACAGGGCAGGGGCTACACCTTC
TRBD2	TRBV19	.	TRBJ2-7	CASSPSGGGYEQYF	TGTGCCAGTAGTCCCAGTGGGGGGGGCTACGAGCAGTACTTC
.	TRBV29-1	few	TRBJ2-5	CSVGVLGGWGETQYF	TGCAGCGTTGGGGTCCTGGGGGGATGGGGGGAGACCCAGTACTTC
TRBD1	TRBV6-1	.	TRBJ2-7	CASSEAGRGHREQYF	TGTGCCAGCAGTGAAGCCGGCAGGGGGCACCGCGAGCAGTACTTC
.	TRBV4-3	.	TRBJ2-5	CASSQGVAEETQYF	TGCGCCAGCAGCCAGGGAGTGGCAGAAGAGACCCAGTACTTC
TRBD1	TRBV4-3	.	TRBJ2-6	CASSQEQGVAGANVLTF	TGCGCCAGCAGCCAAGAACAGGGGGTGGCCGGGGCCAACGTCCTGACTTTC
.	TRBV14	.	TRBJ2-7	CANKIWNSFVNYEQYF	TGTGCCAACAAGATTTGGAACAGCTTTGTTAACTACGAGCAGTACTTC
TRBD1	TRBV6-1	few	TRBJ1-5	CASSVKGQGDNQPQHF	TGTGCCAGCAGTGTAAAGGGACAGGGAGACAATCAGCCCCAGCATTTT
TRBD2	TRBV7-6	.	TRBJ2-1	CASSLSGGNEQFF	TGTGCCAGCAGCTTATCCGGGGGGAATGAGCAGTTCTTC
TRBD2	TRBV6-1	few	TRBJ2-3	CASAAGGVDTQYF	TGTGCCAGCGCCGCGGGGGGCGTAGATACGCAGTATTTT
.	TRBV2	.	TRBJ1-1	CAGKRETEAFF	TGTGCCGGTAAGAGAGAGACTGAAGCTTTCTTT
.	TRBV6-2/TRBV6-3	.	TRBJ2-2	CASSSGTTNTGELFF	TGTGCCAGCAGTTCCGGGACAACGAACACCGGGGAGCTGTTTTTT
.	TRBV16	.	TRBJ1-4	CASSPRRGVNEKLFF	TGTGCCAGCAGCCCCCGTCGGGGGGTAAATGAAAAACTGTTTTTT
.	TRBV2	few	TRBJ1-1	CASSLRNTEAFF	TGTGCCAGCAGCCTTAGGAACACTGAAGCTTTCTTT
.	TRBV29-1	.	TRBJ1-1	CSVGRTLGNTEAFF	TGCAGCGTTGGACGGACTCTTGGGAACACTGAAGCTTTCTTT
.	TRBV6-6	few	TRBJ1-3	CASSKQGSSGNTIYF	TGTGCCAGCAGTAAACAGGGTAGCTCTGGAAACACCATATATTTT
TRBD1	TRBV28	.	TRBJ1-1	CASSLRGTDWTEAFF	TGTGCCAGCAGTTTAAGGGGGACAGATTGGACTGAAGCTTTCTTT
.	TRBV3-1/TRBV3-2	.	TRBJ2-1	CASSQENYKYNEQFF	TGTGCCAGCAGCCAAGAAAACTATAAGTACAATGAGCAGTTCTTC
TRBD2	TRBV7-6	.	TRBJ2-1	CASSLGTSGRAVGYNEQFF	TGTGCCAGCAGCTTGGGGACTAGCGGGAGGGCCGTTGGTTACAATGAGCAGTTCTTC